The 28 T cell receptor beta chains presented below share a single source sample, sequenced in a study of blood T cell repertoires in COVID-19. TCRdb's table, derived via immunoSEQ multiplex PCR, lists solely in-frame clones and lacks some. The sample holds about 430,000 clones, 85% to 90% seen once. The sample taken for sequencing was PBMCs or T cells enriched from blood (not recorded which). The receptors were sampled from a man aged 25-45 years who had recovered from COVID-19.

The rearrangement joins TRBV3-1 (or the pseudogene TRBV3-2) to TRBJ1-3; D remains unclear. Germline assignment: CDR1 LGHDT and CDR2 YNNKEL (reference sequence). The ends were cut back, 0 bases at V and 8 bases at J, with 17 bases in the middle. The CDR3 loop spans 16 amino acids. This CDR3 is CASSQDREGGRDTIYF. CDR3 DNA sequence: TGTGCCAGCAGCCAAGACAGAGAGGGCGGAAGGGACACCATATATTTT.

This clone came up once. The chain combines TRBV12-3 or TRBV12-4 with TRBJ1-5, with 8 bases identical to TRBD1. The V gene end was trimmed by 5 bases and the J gene end by 6 bases; junction bases not matched to a gene: 3. This CDR3 spans 13 amino acids. CDR3 nucleotide sequence: TGTGCCAGCAGTATGGACAGGGCTCAGCCCCAGCATTTT. Its translation: CASSMDRAQPQHF.

The V and J genes are TRBV5-1 and TRBJ2-5; 10 bases align to TRBD2. The germline CDR1 and CDR2 sequences are SGHRS and YFSETQ. Germline trimming cut 4 bases from V and 2 bases from J; bases unmatched to any gene: 11. The CDR3 contains 17 residues. The CDR3 loop is CASSPGSSGRGQETQYF. Here the CDR3 DNA reads TGCGCCAGCAGCCCGGGCTCAAGCGGGAGGGGACAAGAGACCCAGTACTTC.

This clone was seen once. This rearrangement joins TRBV7-2 to TRBJ1-5, with no clear D. Between the trimmed V and J ends, which lost 5 bases and 4 bases, there was a span of 12 bases. Germline lookup yields CDR1 SGHTA and CDR2 FQGNSA. This CDR3 comprises 14 residues. The CDR3 here is CASSPLERNQPQHF. Written as DNA, the CDR3 is TGTGCCAGCAGCCCCCTGGAGAGGAATCAGCCCCAGCATTTT.

The chain has TRBV27 and TRBJ1-6, with TRBD1 identical over 8 bases. Germline V CDR1 and CDR2: MNHEY, SMNVEV (reference sequence). The CDR3 length is 16 residues. V lost 6 bases to trimming and J lost 14 bases; unmatched junction nucleotides: 18. Written as DNA, the CDR3 is TGTGCCAGCAGCTACCCCCAGGCAGGGGGCTTCGGGTCCCTCCACTTT. As protein: CASSYPQAGGFGSLHF.

The V gene is TRBV4-1, the J gene TRBJ1-1; 7 bases match TRBD1. Germline lookup yields CDR1 MGHRA and CDR2 YSYEKL. Losses at the gene ends were 5 bases for V and 1 base for J; bases not matched to a gene: 7. There are 15 residues in the CDR3. The CDR3 loop is CASSEITGANTEAFF. The DNA for the CDR3 is TGCGCCAGCAGCGAAATTACAGGGGCGAACACTGAAGCTTTCTTT.

The chain employs TRBV1 and TRBJ2-1; the D call TRBD2 from the table was never checked on the DNA. TRBV1 is a known pseudogene. The CDR3 is 19 amino acids. This CDR3 reads CTSSQVVAGDRNSYNEQFF. CDR3 coding DNA: TGCACCAGCAGCCAAGTGGTAGCGGGAGACCGGAACTCCTACAATGAGCAGTTCTTC.

This rearrangement joins TRBV25-1 to TRBJ2-7, with 7 bases aligning to TRBD1. The germline V gene encodes CDR1 MGHDK and CDR2 SYGVNS. V shed 6 bases and J 2 bases; nucleotides not matched to a gene: 4. The CDR3 spans 13 residues. The CDR3 spells CASRRQGTYEQYF. CDR3 in DNA: TGTGCCAGCAGGAGACAGGGTACCTACGAGCAGTACTTC.

This clone has only one observation. The gene calls are TRBV18 and TRBJ1-1, with D possibly TRBD1 on 6 matching bases. The length of the CDR3 is 14 residues. Trimming took 2 bases from V and 6 from J, leaving 13 bases between them. Per the germline V gene, CDR1 is KGHSH and CDR2 is LQKENI. The DNA of the CDR3 is TGTGCCAGCTCACCATTCAACAGGGACGCTGAAGCTTTCTTT. Translation: CASSPFNRDAEAFF.

V is TRBV23-1 and J is TRBJ2-7, with D possibly TRBD2 on 6 matching bases. TRBV23-1 is designated an ORF whose function remains uncertain. The CDR3 length is 10 residues. The V and J ends lost 7 bases and 8 bases respectively, with 9 bases between them. The CDR3 loop is CASKEGKQYF. For the CDR3, the DNA is TGCGCCAGCAAGGAGGGAAAGCAGTACTTC.

The chain carries TRBV3-1 (or the pseudogene TRBV3-2) and TRBJ2-5, with D possibly matching TRBD2 (6 bases). This CDR3 region has 15 residues. The V end was cut by 2 bases, the J end by 1 base, with 11 bases between. CDR1 is LGHDT and CDR2 is YNNKEL in the germline V gene (reference sequence). The CDR3 nucleotides read TGTGCCAGCAGCCAAACTGGGGGGTTCCAAGAGACCCAGTACTTC. Amino acids: CASSQTGGFQETQYF.

This clone showed up just once. The V call is TRBV18, the J call TRBJ2-1; 12 nucleotides line up with TRBD2. The CDR3 runs to 14 residues. The germline V gene encodes CDR1 KGHSH and CDR2 LQKENI. J was trimmed by 7 bases and V by 4 bases; bases with no gene match: 2. This CDR3 is CASSQGTSGNEQFF. The CDR3, as DNA: TGTGCCAGCTCACAAGGGACTAGCGGGAATGAGCAGTTCTTC.

In this sample, this clone turned up a few times. The genes are TRBV6-1 and TRBJ2-3, with D possibly TRBD2 on 5 matching bases. The V end lost 1 base, the J end lost 0 bases, and 14 bases lay between the germline ends. This CDR3 comprises 17 residues. Per the germline V gene, CDR1 is MNHNS and CDR2 is SASEGT. This CDR3 is CASSEEYGLPSTDTQYF. The CDR3 DNA sequence: TGTGCCAGCAGTGAAGAGTACGGACTCCCTAGCACAGATACGCAGTATTTT.

The CDR3 sequence: CASSYGGQGVAEKLFF. The CDR3 nucleotides read TGTGCCAGCAGTTATGGGGGGCAGGGGGTGGCTGAAAAACTGTTTTTT. This sequence joins TRBV2 and TRBJ1-4; TRBD1 matches at 7 bases. V was clipped by 5 bases and J by 7 bases; unmatched bases: 13. The CDR3 runs to 16 residues. Germline CDR1 reads SNHLY; CDR2 reads FYNNEI.

This clone was picked up one time. The chain joins TRBV24-1 to TRBJ2-1; 7 bases align to TRBD1. The germline V gene encodes CDR1 KGHDR and CDR2 SFDVKD. The junction had 8 bases not matched to a gene; V was cut back by 4 bases and J by 0 bases. This CDR3 spans 17 amino acids. The CDR3 DNA sequence: TGTGCCACCAGTGACCACCCACAGGGGAGCTCCTACAATGAGCAGTTCTTC. Amino acids: CATSDHPQGSSYNEQFF.

The V and J genes are TRBV2 and TRBJ2-1; TRBD2 is a possible D gene (5 bases). The CDR3 loop spans 15 amino acids. V lost 0 bases to trimming and J lost 3 bases, with 9 bases between them. The germline gives CDR1 SNHLY, CDR2 FYNNEI. The CDR3 bases are TGTGCCAGCAGTGAAGCGCAACGGGGCTACAATGAGCAGTTCTTC. Protein sequence: CASSEAQRGYNEQFF.

The chain combines TRBV11-1 with TRBJ2-1, with TRBD2 matching 10 bases. Trimming took 1 base from V and 4 from J; bases not matched to a gene: 1. The germline V gene has CDR1 SGHAT and CDR2 FQDESV (reference sequence). The CDR3 is 15 residues long. In nucleotides, the CDR3 is TGTGCCAGCAGCTTAGGGACTAGCGGTTACAATGAGCAGTTCTTC. This translates into CASSLGTSGYNEQFF.

J is TRBJ2-7 and V is TRBV6-5, with D perhaps TRBD2 (5 bases). V shed 9 bases and J shed 4 bases, with 19 bases lying between them. Per the germline V gene, CDR1 is MNHEY and CDR2 is SVGAGI. The length of the CDR3 is 14 residues. In DNA form, the CDR3 reads TGTGCCAGTTGTAGGGAGAGTAGTCAATACGAGCAGTACTTC. It encodes CASCRESSQYEQYF.

The chain recombines TRBV5-1 with TRBJ2-2; 10 nucleotides match TRBD1. The CDR3 loop spans 15 amino acids. Losses at the gene ends were 7 bases for V and 4 bases for J; bases not matched to a gene: 7. Germline V gene lookup returns CDR1 SGHRS and CDR2 YFSETQ. The CDR3: CASAVRQGATGELFF. The CDR3, as DNA: TGCGCCAGCGCCGTACGACAGGGGGCCACCGGGGAGCTGTTTTTT.

This chain uses TRBV10-3 with TRBJ2-3; D uncertain. The CDR3 consists of 13 residues. Trimming shortened V by 8 bases and J by 5 bases, and 14 bases separated the two germline ends. Per germline, CDR1 ENHRY and CDR2 SYGVKD. The CDR3 region is CAIHSPELDTQYF. The CDR3 bases are TGTGCCATCCACTCCCCTGAGCTAGATACGCAGTATTTT.

V usage is TRBV24-1 and J usage is TRBJ1-2, with 8 nucleotides matching TRBD1. This CDR3 region has 16 residues. With V trimmed by 4 bases and J by 2 bases, 8 bases remained unmatched. The germline V gene encodes CDR1 KGHDR and CDR2 SFDVKD. The CDR3 nucleotides are TGTGCCACCAGTGACCACGGACAGGGCTCGAACTATGGCTACACCTTC. It specifies CATSDHGQGSNYGYTF.

The chain couples TRBV27 to TRBJ2-1; maybe TRBD1 (6 bases). This CDR3 contains 15 residues. Germline loops: CDR1 MNHEY, CDR2 SMNVEV (reference sequence). The V and J ends lost 4 bases and 4 bases respectively, with 14 bases between them. The CDR3 protein is CASSWTAEIYNEQFF. As DNA, the CDR3 is TGTGCCAGCAGTTGGACAGCCGAGATATACAATGAGCAGTTCTTC.

The rearrangement joins TRBV3-1 (or the pseudogene TRBV3-2) to TRBJ2-2; possibly TRBD2 for D (7 bases). Trimming took off 2 bases at V and 7 bases at J, with 11 bases between the two ends. The CDR3 spans 14 residues. Germline assignment: CDR1 LGHDT and CDR2 YNNKEL (reference sequence). The CDR3 region is CASSQKGGYGELFF. The CDR3 coding sequence is TGTGCCAGCAGCCAAAAGGGGGGGTACGGGGAGCTGTTTTTT.

V and J are TRBV19 and TRBJ1-5; D gene unclear. This CDR3 has 14 residues. Germline-derived CDR1 and CDR2 are LNHDA and SQIVND (reference sequence). Between the trimmed V and J ends, which lost 8 bases and 0 bases, there was a span of 11 bases. The CDR3 reads CASGQTHSNQPQHF. CDR3 nucleotides: TGTGCCAGTGGGCAGACACATAGCAATCAGCCCCAGCATTTT.

The rearrangement uses TRBV30 and TRBJ1-4; TRBD1 matches 10 bases. The CDR3 runs to 17 residues. V dropped 0 bases and J dropped 6; count of bases not matched to a gene: 10. Looked up from germline, CDR1 is GTSNPN and CDR2 is SVGIG (reference sequence). The CDR3 spells CAWSVVGTGVVYEKLFF. The CDR3 DNA follows: TGTGCCTGGAGTGTAGTGGGGACAGGGGTCGTTTATGAAAAACTGTTTTTT. Drawing the rest from reference TRBV30 and TRBJ1-4, the complete variable domain is SQTIHQWPATLVQPVGSPLSLECTVEGTSNPNLYWYRQAAGRGLQLLFYSVGIGQISSEVPQNLSASRPQDRQFILSSKKLLLSDSGFYLCAWSVVGTGVVYEKLFFGSGTQLSVL.

The chain joins TRBV2 to TRBJ2-2; 7 bases are shared with TRBD1. Looked up from germline, CDR1 is SNHLY and CDR2 is FYNNEI. After removal of 6 bases from V and 6 bases from J, the junction contained 10 bases not matched to a gene. This CDR3 has 15 residues. Here the CDR3 reads CASRGRTGNPGELFF. CDR3 coding DNA: TGTGCCAGCAGAGGCAGGACAGGCAACCCCGGGGAGCTGTTTTTT.

This chain connects TRBV24-1 to TRBJ1-5, with 8 bases aligning to TRBD1. J gave up 5 bases and V 2 bases, and 10 bases lay outside the gene matches. Looked up from germline, CDR1 is KGHDR and CDR2 is SFDVKD. There are 17 residues in the CDR3. CDR3 residues: CATSDSRTGLGDQPQHF. DNA of the CDR3: TGTGCCACCAGTGATTCCCGGACAGGGTTAGGGGATCAGCCCCAGCATTTT.

This sequence joins TRBV7-9 and TRBJ1-2; a weak D match, TRBD1 (6 bases). The germline CDR1 and CDR2 sequences are SEHNR and FQNEAQ (reference sequence). V lost 5 bases and J 2 bases, leaving 15 bases between the germline ends. This CDR3 is built from 15 residues. CDR3 in amino acids: CASSPDRSPNYGYTF. The DNA for the CDR3 is TGTGCCAGCAGCCCTGACAGGTCCCCCAACTATGGCTACACCTTC.